This T cell receptor (beta chain) appears in the sequencing data of a study of T cells in tuberculosis. As for the study in general: In South Africa, adults with active tuberculosis were compared with IGRA-negative and latently infected IGRA-positive adolescents. The study's findings and limits: Active tuberculosis TCR-alpha repertoires lay closer to GMM-specific TCRs than IGRA-negative controls, suggesting clonal expansion. Smaller alpha distances in active tuberculosis partly reflected shorter CDR3-alpha lengths.

Generated by immunoSEQ multiplex PCR, the TCRdb table keeps only in-frame clones and is missing some. The sample has fewer than 35,000 clones, 95% to 96% seen once; the top ten hold less than 2.5%. For this clone: Its specificity is not known.

The trim removed 4 bases at V and 5 bases at J, leaving 1 base unmatched. The CDR3 extends over 13 amino acids. Looked up from germline, CDR1 is KGHSH and CDR2 is LQKENI. Each clinical donor contributed on average about 92,000 T cells from unsorted cryopreserved PBMC. The rearrangement joins TRBV18 to TRBJ2-4; 8 nucleotides align to TRBD1. The sequence came from a donor aged 10-29 years with latent tuberculosis or without tuberculosis infection. The sample comprised PBMCs. CDR3 sequence: CASSQGQENIQYF. For the CDR3, the DNA is TGTGCCAGCTCACAGGGACAGGAAAACATTCAGTACTTC. The full variable domain, in which reference TRBV18 and TRBJ2-4 provide the parts outside the CDR3, is NAGVMQNPRHLVRRRGQEARLRCSPMKGHSHVYWYRQLPEEGLKFMVYLQKENIIDESGMPKERFSAEFPKEGPSILRIQQVVRGDSAAYFCASSQGQENIQYFGAGTRLSVL.